This TCR beta chain was recorded in a study of T cell responses to AZD1222 COVID-19 vaccine. The study, taken as a whole, reports: At study baseline, merely six AZD1222 recipients were seropositive. Following two doses of AZD1222, Spike-specific TCR breadth and depth rose. None of the repertoires were sampled until the peak T cell response had passed.

The table came from immunoSEQ multiplex PCR; TCRdb's copy has only in-frame clones and leaves some out. The table records over 85,000 clones, 88% of them present only once. Germline CDR1 and CDR2: MNHEY and SMNVEV (reference sequence). V lost 4 bases and J 1 base, leaving 10 bases between the germline ends. This CDR3 spans 14 amino acids. This clone was observed once. The target antigen is unknown. This receptor was identified in an adult in good health. The J gene is TRBJ1-2, the V gene TRBV27; D unclear. The specimen was peripheral blood, collected on day 0 of AZD1222 vaccination. CDR3 sequence: CASSSTVFNYGYTF. CDR3 DNA sequence: TGTGCCAGCAGTTCTACAGTTTTTAACTATGGCTACACCTTC.